This TCR beta chain was identified during a study of T cells after yellow fever vaccination. Study results and caveats: Once the booster was given, most primary-vaccination clones reappeared, at about 95% for CD4 and over 85% for CD8.

A note on this clonotype: The target antigen is unknown.

Germline CDR1 is SEHNR and CDR2 is FQNEAQ (reference sequence). With 5 bases clipped from V and 6 bases from J, the junction kept 3 bases outside the gene matches. The CDR3 spans 14 residues. It was through 5'RACE template switching that TCR cDNA was made, with a universal primer site and UMIs added. Via MiXCR, TCRdb re-called the 5' RACE reads, giving one row per CDR3 protein. Among approximately 350,000 distinct CDR3 sequences, roughly 11% were seen once, and the ten largest hold roughly 18%. The source material was PBMCs, sampled on the day of the first yellow fever vaccination. The receptor's source is a man in his late teens or twenties who received the YFV17D yellow fever vaccine. The chain is built from TRBV7-9 and TRBJ2-2, with 10 positions matching TRBD2. This chain's CDR3 is CASSELAGAGELFF. The DNA of the CDR3 is TGTGCCAGCAGCGAGCTAGCGGGAGCCGGGGAGCTGTTTTTT. Full variable domain (rest looked up from reference TRBV7-9 and TRBJ2-2): DTGVSQNPRHKITKRGQNVTFRCDPISEHNRLYWYRQTLGQGPEFLTYFQNEAQLEKSRLLSDRFSAERPKGSFSTLEIQRTEQGDSAMYLCASSELAGAGELFFGEGSRLTVL.